This section outlines one TCR beta chain sequence together with its context. The sample holds many counts of this clonotype. Its antigen has not been determined. Base qualities are not at hand, and no much larger clone is one base apart. This specimen belongs to a study of early T cells in non-severe SARS-CoV-2 infection (dated by TCRdb to the early 2020s). For the study in its entirety: Bulk RNA from unsorted whole blood was used for TCR sequencing, so alpha and beta chains could not be paired.

Library generation was performed with 5' RACE. The sequencer was a NextSeq 500. The TCR library protocol attached unique molecular identifiers to individual cDNA molecules to correct for sequencing error and PCR bias. Both TCR alpha and beta chains were sequenced, and tight co-correlation was observed between alpha and beta sequence abundances in each sample. In the authors' own workflow: Decombinator V4 was used to annotate the V gene, J gene and CDR3 of the TCR sequences. Expanded TCRs were defined as changing significantly between any two time points under a Poisson model with p below 0.0001. TCR abundances were normalised to the total number of TCRs sequenced per sample and were expressed as counts per million. MAIT TCRs were defined by TRAV1-2 paired with TRAJ12, TRAJ20 or TRAJ33, and iNKT TCRs by TRAV10 paired with TRAJ18. A search of VDJdb, accessed on 1 November 2021, was run for TCRs annotated to CMV, EBV and SARS-CoV-2, with TCRs annotated for multiple antigens excluded. TCRdb passed the public sequencing reads through fastp at Q25 and MiXCR, retaining productive beta sequences. One record per CDR3 amino acid sequence lists the most common genes and DNA. The V and J calls were determined by TCRdb, not by the authors. The sample has around 33,000 distinct CDR3 sequences on record, roughly 6% of them singletons. Of the sample, around 7.1% is held by the ten largest clones.

The CDR3 runs 12 residues from the cysteine to the phenylalanine. Of the read, only the CDR3 DNA is kept; its 36 bases are in frame from base 1. CDR1 is given as SQVTM and CDR2 as ANQGSEA, both from the germline V gene. V drops 1 base and J drops 6 bases, leaving 9 bases in between. The paper as a whole reports these results and caveats: Matching against VDJdb was skewed toward anti-spike CD8 responses, likely underestimated virus-specific expansions, and missed private and CD4 specificities.

The study was a case-control design nested within a healthcare worker cohort in London, UK, with weekly nasopharyngeal swab PCR tests and blood sampling. Healthcare workers were enrolled in the week of the UK lockdown, from 23 to 31 March 2020, and were followed every week for up to roughly 15 weeks. The chain was built from TRBV29-1 and TRBJ1-1; the D gene cannot be resolved reliably. Sequenced material: whole blood. The source is an adult who was a healthcare worker with PCR-confirmed SARS-CoV-2 infection or an uninfected control (not recorded which). Here the CDR3 is given as CSVEGQLAEAFF. The nucleotide sequence reads TGCAGCGTTGAAGGCCAGCTCGCTGAAGCTTTCTTT.